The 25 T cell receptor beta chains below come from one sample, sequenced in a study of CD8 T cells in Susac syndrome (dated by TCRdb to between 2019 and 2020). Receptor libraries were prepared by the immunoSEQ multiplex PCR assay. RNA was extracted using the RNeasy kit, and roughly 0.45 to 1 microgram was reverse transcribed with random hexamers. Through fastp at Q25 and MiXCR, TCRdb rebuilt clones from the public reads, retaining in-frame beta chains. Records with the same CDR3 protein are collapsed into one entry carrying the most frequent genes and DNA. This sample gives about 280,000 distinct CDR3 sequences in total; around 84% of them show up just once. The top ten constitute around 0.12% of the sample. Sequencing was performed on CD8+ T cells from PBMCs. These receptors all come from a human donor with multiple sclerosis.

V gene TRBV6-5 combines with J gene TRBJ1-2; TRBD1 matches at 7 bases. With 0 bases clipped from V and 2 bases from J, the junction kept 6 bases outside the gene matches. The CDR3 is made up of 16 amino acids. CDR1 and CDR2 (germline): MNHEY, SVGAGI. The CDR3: CASSYSGQKLNYGYTF. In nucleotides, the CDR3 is TGTGCCAGCAGTTACTCGGGACAGAAGTTGAACTATGGCTACACCTTC.

The CDR3 is CASGLIAGQGKGTEAFF. The CDR3 DNA follows: TGTGCTAGTGGCCTGATTGCGGGACAGGGGAAGGGCACTGAAGCTTTCTTT. The V gene is TRBV12-5, the J gene TRBJ1-1; 10 nucleotides line up with TRBD1. The CDR3 loop spans 17 amino acids. Germline V gene lookup returns CDR1 LGHNT and CDR2 FRNRAP. Trimming at V came to 6 bases and at J to 4 bases, leaving 14 bases not matched to a gene.

The CDR3 DNA follows: TGTGCCATCAGTGAGTCACGTTCCGGAGCTGGAGGAAACACCATATATTTT. It yields the protein CAISESRSGAGGNTIYF. V gene TRBV10-3 combines with J gene TRBJ1-3; D not certain. Trimming left V 0 bases short and J 4 bases short, with 16 bases between. In germline, CDR1 is ENHRY, CDR2 SYGVKD. The CDR3 covers 17 residues.

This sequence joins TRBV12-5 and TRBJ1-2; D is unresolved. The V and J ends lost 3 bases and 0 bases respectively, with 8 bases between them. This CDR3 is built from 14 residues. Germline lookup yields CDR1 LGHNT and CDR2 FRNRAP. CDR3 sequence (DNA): TGTGCTAGTGGTTTTGGCCGCCCTAACTATGGCTACACCTTC. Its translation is CASGFGRPNYGYTF. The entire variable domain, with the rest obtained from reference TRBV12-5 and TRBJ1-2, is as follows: DARVTQTPRHKVTEMGQEVTMRCQPILGHNTVFWYRQTMMQGLELLAYFRNRAPLDDSGMPKDRFSAEMPDATLATLKIQPSEPRDSAVYFCASGFGRPNYGYTFGSGTRLTVV.

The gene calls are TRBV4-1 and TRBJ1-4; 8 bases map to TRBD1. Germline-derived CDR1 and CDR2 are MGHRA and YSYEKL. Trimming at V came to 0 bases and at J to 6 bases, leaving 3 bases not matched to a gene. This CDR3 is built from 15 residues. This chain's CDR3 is CASSQDTGGDEKLFF. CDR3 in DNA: TGCGCCAGCAGCCAAGATACAGGGGGTGATGAAAAACTGTTTTTT.

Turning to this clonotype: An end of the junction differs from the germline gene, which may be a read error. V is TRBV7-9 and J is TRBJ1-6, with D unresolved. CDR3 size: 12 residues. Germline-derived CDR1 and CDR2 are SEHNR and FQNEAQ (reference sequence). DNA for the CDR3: TGTGCCAGCAACTTAGCAGATCAGGCCCTCCACTTT. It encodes CASNLADQALHF.

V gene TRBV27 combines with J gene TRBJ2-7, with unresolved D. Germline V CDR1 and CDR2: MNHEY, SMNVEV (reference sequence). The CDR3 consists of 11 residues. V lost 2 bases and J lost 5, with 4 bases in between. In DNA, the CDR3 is TGTGCCAGCAGTTTACTCAACGAGCAGTACTTC. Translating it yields CASSLLNEQYF.

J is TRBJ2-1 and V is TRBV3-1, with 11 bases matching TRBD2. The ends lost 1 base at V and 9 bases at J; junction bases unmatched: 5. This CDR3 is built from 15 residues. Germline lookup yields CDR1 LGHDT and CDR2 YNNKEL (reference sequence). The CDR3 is CASSQGSGRAPEQFF. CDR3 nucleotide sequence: TGTGCCAGCAGCCAAGGTAGCGGGAGGGCCCCTGAGCAGTTCTTC.

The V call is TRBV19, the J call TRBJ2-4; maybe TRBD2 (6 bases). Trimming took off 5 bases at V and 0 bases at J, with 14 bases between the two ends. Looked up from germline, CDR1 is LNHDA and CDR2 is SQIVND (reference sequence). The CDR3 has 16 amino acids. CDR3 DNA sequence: TGTGCCAGTAGTGAGGAGGGCGGACTAGCCAAAAACATTCAGTACTTC. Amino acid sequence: CASSEEGGLAKNIQYF. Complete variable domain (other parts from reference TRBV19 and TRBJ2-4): DGGITQSPKYLFRKEGQNVTLSCEQNLNHDAMYWYRQDPGQGLRLIYYSQIVNDFQKGDIAEGYSVSREKKESFPLTVTSAQKNPTAFYLCASSEEGGLAKNIQYFGAGTRLSVL.

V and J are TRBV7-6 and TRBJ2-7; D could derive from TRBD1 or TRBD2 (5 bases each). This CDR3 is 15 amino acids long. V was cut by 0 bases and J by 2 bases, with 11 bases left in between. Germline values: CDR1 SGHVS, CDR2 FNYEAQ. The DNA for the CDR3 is TGTGCCAGCAGCTTAGCTGGGGACGCCGCCTACGAGCAGTACTTC. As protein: CASSLAGDAAYEQYF.

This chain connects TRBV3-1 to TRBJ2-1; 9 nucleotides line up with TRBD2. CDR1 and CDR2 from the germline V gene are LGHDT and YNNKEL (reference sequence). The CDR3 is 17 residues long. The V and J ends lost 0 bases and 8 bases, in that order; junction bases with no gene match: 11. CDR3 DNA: TGTGCCAGCAGCCAAGACGGTGTGGCGGGAGGGCGCGATGAGCAGTTCTTC. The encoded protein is CASSQDGVAGGRDEQFF.

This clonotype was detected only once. The DNA for the CDR3 is TGTGCCAGCTGGACAGGCCTCTATGGCTACACCTTC. Its translation: CASWTGLYGYTF. This chain uses TRBV27 with TRBJ1-2; 7 bases match TRBD1. V lost 8 bases and J lost 4; bases outside the gene matches: 4. The V gene's germline CDR1 is MNHEY and CDR2 SMNVEV (reference sequence). The CDR3 is made up of 12 amino acids.

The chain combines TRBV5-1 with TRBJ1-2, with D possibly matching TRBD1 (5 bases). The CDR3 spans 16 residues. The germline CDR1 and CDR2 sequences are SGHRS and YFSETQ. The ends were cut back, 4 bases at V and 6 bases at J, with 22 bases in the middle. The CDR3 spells CASSQSGTAPSDGYTF. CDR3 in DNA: TGCGCCAGCAGCCAGTCCGGGACGGCCCCGTCGGATGGCTACACCTTC.

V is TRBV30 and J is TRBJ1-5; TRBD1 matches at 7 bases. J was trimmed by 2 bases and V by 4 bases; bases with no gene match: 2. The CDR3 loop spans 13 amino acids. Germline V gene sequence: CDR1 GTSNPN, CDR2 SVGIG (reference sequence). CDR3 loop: CAWNTGGNQPQHF. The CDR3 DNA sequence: TGTGCCTGGAACACAGGGGGCAATCAGCCCCAGCATTTT. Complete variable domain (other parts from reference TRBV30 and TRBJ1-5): SQTIHQWPATLVQPVGSPLSLECTVEGTSNPNLYWYRQAAGRGLQLLFYSVGIGQISSEVPQNLSASRPQDRQFILSSKKLLLSDSGFYLCAWNTGGNQPQHFGDGTRLSIL.

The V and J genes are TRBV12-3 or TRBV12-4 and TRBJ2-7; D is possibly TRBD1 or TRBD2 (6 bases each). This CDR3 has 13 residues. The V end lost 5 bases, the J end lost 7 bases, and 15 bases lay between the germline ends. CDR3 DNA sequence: TGTGCCAGCAGTCCCGGCGGAGGGGGTGAGCAGTACTTC. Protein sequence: CASSPGGGGEQYF.

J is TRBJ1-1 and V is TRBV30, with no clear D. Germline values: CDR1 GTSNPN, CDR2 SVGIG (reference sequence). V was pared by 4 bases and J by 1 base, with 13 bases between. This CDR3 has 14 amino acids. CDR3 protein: CAWTTQWGNTEAFF. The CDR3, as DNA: TGTGCCTGGACTACCCAGTGGGGGAACACTGAAGCTTTCTTT.

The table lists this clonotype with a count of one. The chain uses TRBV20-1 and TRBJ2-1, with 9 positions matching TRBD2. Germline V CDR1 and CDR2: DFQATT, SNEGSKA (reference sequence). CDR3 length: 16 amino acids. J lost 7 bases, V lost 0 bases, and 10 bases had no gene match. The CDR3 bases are TGCAGTGCTAGAGATTTAGCGGGAGAGAGTTGGAATGAGCAGTTCTTC. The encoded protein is CSARDLAGESWNEQFF.

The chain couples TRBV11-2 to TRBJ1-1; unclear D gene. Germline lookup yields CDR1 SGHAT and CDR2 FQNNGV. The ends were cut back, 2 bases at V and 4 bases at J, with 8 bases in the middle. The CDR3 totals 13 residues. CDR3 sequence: CASSLSPFTEAFF. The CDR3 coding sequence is TGTGCCAGCAGCTTAAGTCCGTTCACTGAAGCTTTCTTT.

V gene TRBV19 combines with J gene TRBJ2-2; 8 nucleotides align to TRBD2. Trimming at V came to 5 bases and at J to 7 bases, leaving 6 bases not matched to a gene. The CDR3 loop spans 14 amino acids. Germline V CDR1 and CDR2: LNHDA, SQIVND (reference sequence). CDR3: CASSPAGGRGELFF. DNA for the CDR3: TGTGCCAGTAGTCCGGCGGGAGGACGCGGGGAGCTGTTTTTT.

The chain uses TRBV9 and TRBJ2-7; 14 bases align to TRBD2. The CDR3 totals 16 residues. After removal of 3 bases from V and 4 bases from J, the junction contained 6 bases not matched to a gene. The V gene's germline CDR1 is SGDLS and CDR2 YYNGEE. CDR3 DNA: TGTGCCAGCAGCGAGACTAGCGGGAGGGCCGCTTACGAGCAGTACTTC. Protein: CASSETSGRAAYEQYF.

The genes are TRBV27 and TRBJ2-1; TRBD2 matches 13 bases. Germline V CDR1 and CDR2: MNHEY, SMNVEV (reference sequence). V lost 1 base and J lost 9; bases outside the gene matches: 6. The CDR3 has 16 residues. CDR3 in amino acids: CASSLLLAGGPSEQFF. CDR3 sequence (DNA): TGTGCCAGCAGTTTATTACTAGCGGGAGGGCCTAGTGAGCAGTTCTTC.

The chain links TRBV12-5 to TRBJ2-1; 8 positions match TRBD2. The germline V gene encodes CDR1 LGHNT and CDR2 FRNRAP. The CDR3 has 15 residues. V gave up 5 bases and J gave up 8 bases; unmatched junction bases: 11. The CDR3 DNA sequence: TGTGCTAGTGGTCTCAGACTAGCGAGGCGGGATGAGCAGTTCTTC. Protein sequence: CASGLRLARRDEQFF.

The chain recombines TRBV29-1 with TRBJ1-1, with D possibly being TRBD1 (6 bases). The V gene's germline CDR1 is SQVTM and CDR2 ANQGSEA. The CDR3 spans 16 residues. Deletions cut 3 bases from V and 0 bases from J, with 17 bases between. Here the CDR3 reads CSVEGMGGWMNTEAFF. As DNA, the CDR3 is TGCAGCGTTGAGGGTATGGGGGGCTGGATGAACACTGAAGCTTTCTTT.

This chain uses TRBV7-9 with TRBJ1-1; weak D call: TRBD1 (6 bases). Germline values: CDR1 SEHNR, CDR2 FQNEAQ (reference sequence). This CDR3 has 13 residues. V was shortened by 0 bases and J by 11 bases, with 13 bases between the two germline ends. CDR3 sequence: CASSLARGIGAFF. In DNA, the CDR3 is TGTGCCAGCAGCTTAGCAAGGGGGATCGGCGCTTTCTTT.

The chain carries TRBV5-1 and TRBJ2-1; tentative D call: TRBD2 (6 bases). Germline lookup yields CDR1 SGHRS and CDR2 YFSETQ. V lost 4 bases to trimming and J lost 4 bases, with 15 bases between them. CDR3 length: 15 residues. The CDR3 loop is CASSGPGLDYNEQFF. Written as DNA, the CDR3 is TGCGCCAGCAGCGGGCCGGGACTTGATTACAATGAGCAGTTCTTC. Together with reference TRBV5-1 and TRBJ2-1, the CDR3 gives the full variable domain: KAGVTQTPRYLIKTRGQQVTLSCSPISGHRSVSWYQQTPGQGLQFLFEYFSETQRNKGNFPGRFSGRQFSNSRSEMNVSTLELGDSALYLCASSGPGLDYNEQFFGPGTRLTVL.